The 5 T cell receptor beta chains below come from one sample, sequenced in a study of blood T cell repertoires in COVID-19. Profiling relied on immunoSEQ multiplex PCR, and the TCRdb table lists in-frame clones only, not all of them. The sample consists of tens of thousands of clones, around 90% of them appearing once. Sequencing used peripheral blood. The source of these receptors is a woman older than 75 with active COVID-19.

This clone was counted only a few times. The V and J genes are TRBV19 and TRBJ1-1; 9 bases map to TRBD1. J was trimmed by 5 bases and V by 2 bases; bases with no gene match: 12. In germline, CDR1 is LNHDA, CDR2 SQIVND (reference sequence). CDR3 length equals 17 residues. The CDR3 protein is CASSIQTWDRDGTEAFF. DNA for the CDR3: TGTGCCAGTAGTATACAGACGTGGGACAGGGACGGAACTGAAGCTTTCTTT.

The rearrangement links TRBV18 to TRBJ1-3; the D is unclear. V lost 5 bases, J lost 0 bases, and 11 bases lay in between. CDR3 size: 15 residues. Germline lookup yields CDR1 KGHSH and CDR2 LQKENI. The CDR3 coding sequence is TGTGCCAGCTCAGTTACAGCAAACTCTGGAAACACCATATATTTT. Translating gives CASSVTANSGNTIYF.

The chain employs TRBV9 and TRBJ2-7, with 10 bases matching TRBD2. Germline CDR1 SGDLS, CDR2 YYNGEE. This CDR3 contains 14 residues. With V trimmed by 3 bases and J by 2 bases, 2 bases remained unmatched. CDR3 nucleotides: TGTGCCAGCAGCGCCGGGACTAGCGCCTACGAGCAGTACTTC. The encoded protein is CASSAGTSAYEQYF. The full variable domain, its missing parts supplied by reference TRBV9 and TRBJ2-7, is DSGVTQTPKHLITATGQRVTLRCSPRSGDLSVYWYQQSLDQGLQFLIQYYNGEERAKGNILERFSAQQFPDLHSELNLSSLELGDSALYFCASSAGTSAYEQYFGPGTRLTVT.

This clone came up once. This chain's CDR3 is CASSVLTSGPWDTGELFF. The CDR3 DNA reads TGTGCCAGCAGCGTATTGACTAGCGGCCCATGGGACACCGGGGAGCTGTTTTTT. This rearrangement joins TRBV9 to TRBJ2-2, with TRBD2 matching over 9 bases. Losses at the gene ends were 1 base for V and 3 bases for J; bases not matched to a gene: 10. Germline V CDR1 and CDR2: SGDLS, YYNGEE. CDR3 size: 18 residues.

The chain recombines TRBV12-5 with TRBJ2-2; 8 nucleotides match TRBD1. The CDR3 is 13 residues long. V shed 4 bases, J shed 12 bases, and the junction held 7 bases outside the gene matches. Germline loops: CDR1 LGHNT, CDR2 FRNRAP. CDR3 DNA sequence: TGTGCTAGTGGTTGGGACAGGACTGGGCAGCTGTTTTTT. Its protein is CASGWDRTGQLFF.